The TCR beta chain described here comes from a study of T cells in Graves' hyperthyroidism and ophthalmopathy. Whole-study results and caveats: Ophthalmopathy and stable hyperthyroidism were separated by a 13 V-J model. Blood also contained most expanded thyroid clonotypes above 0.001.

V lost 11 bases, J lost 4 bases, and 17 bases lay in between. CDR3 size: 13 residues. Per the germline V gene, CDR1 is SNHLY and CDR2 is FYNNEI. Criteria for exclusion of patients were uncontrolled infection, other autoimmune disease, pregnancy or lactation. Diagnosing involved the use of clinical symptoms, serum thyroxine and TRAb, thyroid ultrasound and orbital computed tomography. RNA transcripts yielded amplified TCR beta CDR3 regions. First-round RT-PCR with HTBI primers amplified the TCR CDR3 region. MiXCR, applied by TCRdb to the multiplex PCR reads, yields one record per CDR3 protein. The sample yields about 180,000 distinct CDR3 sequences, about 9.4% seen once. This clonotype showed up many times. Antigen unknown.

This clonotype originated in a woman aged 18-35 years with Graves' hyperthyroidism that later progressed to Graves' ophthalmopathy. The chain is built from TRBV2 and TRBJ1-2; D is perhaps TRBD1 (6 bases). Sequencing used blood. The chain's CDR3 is CAGRTDSVYGYTF. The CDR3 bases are TGTGCCGGACGGACAGACTCCGTCTATGGCTACACCTTC.